These 32 T cell receptor beta chains were all obtained from the same sample, sequenced in a study of PD-1 blockade in classical Hodgkin lymphoma (dated by TCRdb to 2018 to 2020). What this sample's time point label stands for: cycle 1 day 1 (C1D1), immediately before nivolumab initiation. Every trial patient had relapsed following autologous stem cell transplantation, and prior brentuximab vedotin exposure was what differed among cohorts A, B and C. Libraries were made using the immunoSEQ multiplex PCR assay. TCRdb took this table from immuneACCESS and kept in-frame rearrangements with V and J called. Such tables lack part of the clones; where checked against another copy, unresolved V genes explain under half of the gap, and the rest is unexplained. For this sample the table gives about 37,000 clones, of which 60% to 85% were detected only once. The ten largest make up approximately 11% of the sample.

Specimen: peripheral blood mononuclear cells (PBMCs), collected at baseline. The receptor source for this set is a human donor with classical Hodgkin lymphoma.

This clone was seen more than once but under ten times. This sequence joins TRBV4-1 and TRBJ1-3, with no clear D. Germline CDR1 and CDR2: MGHRA and YSYEKL. With 4 bases removed from V and 0 bases from J, the gap between germline ends came to 4 bases. The CDR3 loop spans 13 amino acids. CDR3: CASSPYSGNTIYF. CDR3 DNA: TGCGCCAGCAGCCCTTACTCTGGAAACACCATATATTTT.

This clone was seen a few times. V and J are TRBV11-2 and TRBJ1-1, with a tentative D call TRBD1 (6 bases). V lost 8 bases and J 1 base, leaving 11 bases between the germline ends. Germline loops: CDR1 SGHAT, CDR2 FQNNGV. This CDR3 has 13 amino acids. The CDR3 DNA reads TGTGCCAGCGGCCCGGACAGGAACACTGAAGCTTTCTTT. This encodes CASGPDRNTEAFF.

In its sample, this clone was seen a few times. The chain combines TRBV6-1 with TRBJ1-6; the match to TRBD1 covers 7 bases. Germline V lookup: CDR1 MNHNS, CDR2 SASEGT. This CDR3 is 15 amino acids long. V gave up 5 bases and J gave up 4 bases; unmatched junction bases: 5. The CDR3 reads CASSPSGQYNSPLHF. CDR3 nucleotide sequence: TGTGCCAGCAGTCCCTCGGGACAGTATAATTCACCCCTCCACTTT.

As regards this clone: Other DNA sequences within the sample encode an identical CDR3. The CDR3 nucleotides are TGCAGTGCTAGCGGGAAGTACGAGCAGTACTTC. This translates into CSASGKYEQYF. This chain connects TRBV20-1 to TRBJ2-7; D may be TRBD2 (5 bases). CDR3 length equals 11 residues. Germline V lookup: CDR1 DFQATT, CDR2 SNEGSKA (reference sequence). V dropped 3 bases and J dropped 4 bases, with 7 bases sitting between them.

This chain connects TRBV6-5 to TRBJ2-3; D gene uncertain. V was cut by 1 base and J by 0 bases, with 8 bases left in between. This CDR3 is 15 amino acids long. Germline V gene sequence: CDR1 MNHEY, CDR2 SVGAGI. For the CDR3, the DNA is TGTGCCAGCAGTTACTATCCCCAAAGCACAGATACGCAGTATTTT. Encoded protein: CASSYYPQSTDTQYF.

This clone was seen a few times. The chain has TRBV6-5 and TRBJ2-3; no reliable D call. Germline CDR1 is MNHEY and CDR2 is SVGAGI. V was pared by 6 bases and J by 2 bases, with 12 bases between. The CDR3 contains 14 residues. CDR3 region: CASRRLRFTDTQYF. The CDR3 region has the DNA TGTGCCAGCAGGCGGCTCAGATTCACAGATACGCAGTATTTT.

The gene calls are TRBV28 and TRBJ2-7; 8 bases align to TRBD2. This CDR3 has 15 amino acids. V shed 3 bases and J 4 bases; nucleotides not matched to a gene: 8. Germline CDR1 reads MDHEN; CDR2 reads SYDVKM. The CDR3 reads CASSFLQRGKYEQYF. In DNA form, the CDR3 reads TGTGCCAGCAGTTTCCTTCAGCGGGGGAAATACGAGCAGTACTTC.

V usage is TRBV5-1 and J usage is TRBJ2-3; possible D gene TRBD2, 6 bases. V lost 0 bases and J 3 bases, leaving 11 bases between the germline ends. The CDR3 runs 15 residues. CDR1 is SGHRS and CDR2 is YFSETQ in the germline V gene. The CDR3 is CASSLGRAGTDTQYF. As DNA, the CDR3 is TGCGCCAGCAGCTTGGGTCGGGCGGGAACAGATACGCAGTATTTT.

The V gene is TRBV7-2, the J gene TRBJ2-7; D gene ambiguous. This CDR3 is built from 15 residues. Per the germline V gene, CDR1 is SGHTA and CDR2 is FQGNSA. Between the trimmed V and J ends, which lost 5 bases and 2 bases, there was a span of 16 bases. Here the CDR3 DNA reads TGTGCCAGCAGCGTTGCCAGCGACCCGACCTACGAGCAGTACTTC. It translates to CASSVASDPTYEQYF.

This clone showed up just once. The CDR3 sequence: CASSLGNVVGDRTNEKLFF. CDR3 coding DNA: TGTGCCAGCAGCTTAGGGAATGTTGTAGGAGACAGAACTAATGAAAAACTGTTTTTT. The chain combines TRBV7-9 with TRBJ1-4, with D tentatively TRBD1 (5 bases). The germline gives CDR1 SEHNR, CDR2 FQNEAQ (reference sequence). The CDR3 is made up of 19 amino acids. The ends were cut back, 1 base at V and 1 base at J, with 19 bases in the middle.

This chain uses TRBV11-2 with TRBJ1-1; D may be TRBD1 (6 bases). CDR1 is SGHAT and CDR2 is FQNNGV in the germline V gene. This CDR3 has 16 amino acids. Deletions cut 4 bases from V and 0 bases from J, with 15 bases between. The chain's CDR3 is CASSWGRGTLNTEAFF. The CDR3 DNA is TGTGCCAGCAGCTGGGGGAGGGGGACGCTGAACACTGAAGCTTTCTTT. The full variable domain, in which reference TRBV11-2 and TRBJ1-1 provide the parts outside the CDR3, is EAGVAQSPRYKIIEKRQSVAFWCNPISGHATLYWYQQILGQGPKLLIQFQNNGVVDDSQLPKDRFSAERLKGVDSTLKIQPAKLEDSAVYLCASSWGRGTLNTEAFFGQGTRLTVV.

V is TRBV15 and J is TRBJ1-5; no definite D call. The CDR3 has 13 amino acids. The germline CDR1 and CDR2 sequences are LNHNV and YYDKDF (reference sequence). V shed 0 bases and J shed 6 bases, with 6 bases lying between them. CDR3 protein: CATSRDPRQPQHF. CDR3 nucleotides: TGTGCCACCAGCAGAGATCCGCGTCAGCCCCAGCATTTT.

The rearrangement uses TRBV5-1 and TRBJ2-5; 10 nucleotides align to TRBD2. Unmatched junction bases numbered 15, after V lost 6 bases and J lost 4 bases. CDR3 length: 17 residues. Germline assignment: CDR1 SGHRS and CDR2 YFSETQ. CDR3 amino acids: CASMEFTSGNQGETQYF. DNA for the CDR3: TGCGCCAGCATGGAGTTTACTAGCGGGAACCAAGGAGAGACCCAGTACTTC.

In its sample, this clone was seen once. V is TRBV10-2 and J is TRBJ2-3, with 8 nucleotides matching TRBD2. V was pared by 4 bases and J by 7 bases, with 7 bases of the junction left unmatched. Looked up from germline, CDR1 is WSHSY and CDR2 is SAAADI. The CDR3 extends over 14 amino acids. The CDR3 DNA reads TGCGCCAGCAGTGTCGGGAGGGCCGAGAATACGCAGTATTTT. As protein: CASSVGRAENTQYF.

This clone was seen many times. The J gene is TRBJ2-7, the V gene TRBV6-5, with 9 bases aligning to TRBD2. The junction had 4 bases not matched to a gene; V was cut back by 5 bases and J by 2 bases. The germline V gene encodes CDR1 MNHEY and CDR2 SVGAGI. There are 14 residues in the CDR3. The CDR3 is CASSNAGGPYEQYF. The DNA for the CDR3 is TGTGCCAGCAGTAATGCGGGAGGGCCCTACGAGCAGTACTTC.

This clone counts as medium-sized (0.01 to 0.1%). This chain uses TRBV18 with TRBJ2-1, with D maybe TRBD2 (5 bases). The CDR3 is made up of 16 amino acids. Looked up from germline, CDR1 is KGHSH and CDR2 is LQKENI. Trimming shortened V by 0 bases and J by 8 bases, and 17 bases separated the two germline ends. CDR3 amino acids: CASSPPNGKDFHEQFF. CDR3 coding DNA: TGTGCCAGCTCACCACCCAACGGGAAGGATTTTCATGAGCAGTTCTTC.

This chain uses TRBV15 with TRBJ2-7; 9 positions agree with TRBD2. Germline V gene lookup returns CDR1 LNHNV and CDR2 YYDKDF (reference sequence). The J segment lost 3 bases and the V segment lost 3 bases, leaving 6 bases of the junction unmatched. This CDR3 is built from 15 residues. CDR3 bases: TGTGCCACCAGCAGGGGGGGACTAGCACTCTACGAGCAGTACTTC. Amino acids: CATSRGGLALYEQYF.

The gene calls are TRBV9 and TRBJ1-5; D unresolved. Germline lookup yields CDR1 SGDLS and CDR2 YYNGEE. This CDR3 contains 16 residues. The V end was cut by 3 bases, the J end by 7 bases, with 20 bases between. The DNA for the CDR3 is TGTGCCAGCAGCGCTACCAAACCGCGGGGAGAGCAGCCCCAGCATTTT. It encodes CASSATKPRGEQPQHF.

The chain links TRBV7-1 to TRBJ2-3; the D gene is possibly TRBD2 (5 bases). TRBV7-1 counts as an open reading frame of uncertain function. The CDR3 is made up of 14 amino acids. Trimming left V 4 bases short and J 6 bases short, with 14 bases between. The CDR3 sequence is CASSLGLLADTQYF. The CDR3 DNA follows: TGTGCCAGCAGCTTAGGACTCCTGGCGGATACGCAGTATTTT.

V is TRBV6-6 and J is TRBJ1-2; 7 positions match TRBD1. Germline V CDR1 and CDR2: MNHNY, SVGAGI (reference sequence). Trimming at V came to 4 bases and at J to 8 bases, leaving 10 bases not matched to a gene. The CDR3 consists of 14 residues. CDR3 in amino acids: CASSLTGWERGYTF. For the CDR3, the DNA is TGTGCCAGCAGTTTGACAGGGTGGGAGCGGGGCTACACCTTC.

This clone was recorded only once. The chain links TRBV28 to TRBJ2-7; tentative D call: TRBD1 (6 bases). There are 16 residues in the CDR3. Trimming cost V 0 bases and J 1 base, with 13 bases left between them. The V gene's germline CDR1 is MDHEN and CDR2 SYDVKM. In DNA, the CDR3 is TGTGCCAGCAGTTTATGGGGCAGGGGATGGTCCTACGAGCAGTACTTC. Amino acid sequence: CASSLWGRGWSYEQYF.

The J gene is TRBJ2-5, the V gene TRBV30, with 8 bases identical to TRBD2. Germline CDR1 GTSNPN, CDR2 SVGIG (reference sequence). The CDR3 contains 15 residues. V trimming: 2 bases; J trimming: 5 bases; junction bases outside the gene matches: 10. The CDR3 DNA sequence: TGTGCCTGGAGTTCCCCTGCGACTAGCGAGGAGACCCAGTACTTC. Amino acid sequence: CAWSSPATSEETQYF.

V is TRBV28 and J is TRBJ2-7; 9 bases are a match to TRBD1. With 3 bases clipped from V and 2 bases from J, the junction kept 5 bases outside the gene matches. The CDR3 is made up of 15 amino acids. Germline CDR1 reads MDHEN; CDR2 reads SYDVKM. The CDR3 region is CASSLGQGVPYEQYF. The CDR3, as DNA: TGTGCCAGCAGTTTGGGACAGGGCGTCCCCTACGAGCAGTACTTC.

By share, this clone counts as medium-sized. This chain uses TRBV9 with TRBJ1-1, with unresolved D. The germline V gene encodes CDR1 SGDLS and CDR2 YYNGEE. V gave up 0 bases and J gave up 5 bases, with 11 bases separating them. The CDR3 extends over 14 amino acids. CDR3: CASSVGVGKTEAFF. The DNA for the CDR3 is TGTGCCAGCAGCGTAGGTGTCGGGAAGACTGAAGCTTTCTTT.

The J gene is TRBJ1-6, the V gene TRBV7-2, with D tentatively TRBD1 (5 bases). Trimming took off 5 bases at V and 3 bases at J, with 11 bases between the two ends. The CDR3 totals 15 residues. Germline V gene sequence: CDR1 SGHTA, CDR2 FQGNSA. For the CDR3, the DNA is TGTGCCAGCAGCCCGCAGGGCGACTATAATTCACCCCTCCACTTT. Amino acids: CASSPQGDYNSPLHF.

The chain employs TRBV5-1 and TRBJ2-7; TRBD2 might be the D (6 bases). V dropped 2 bases and J dropped 3 bases, with 21 bases sitting between them. Per germline, CDR1 SGHRS and CDR2 YFSETQ. CDR3 length equals 17 residues. The DNA of the CDR3 is TGCGCCAGCAGCTTTTATTCGGGAGACCCGACGGGCTACGAGCAGTACTTC. This sequence encodes CASSFYSGDPTGYEQYF.

The chain links TRBV18 to TRBJ2-7; D possibly matches TRBD1 or TRBD2 (5 bases each). Looked up from germline, CDR1 is KGHSH and CDR2 is LQKENI. The CDR3 covers 12 residues. Trimming removed 5 bases from V and 5 bases from J, with 10 bases in between. CDR3 residues: CASSFGTNEQYF. The CDR3 DNA sequence: TGTGCCAGCTCATTCGGGACGAACGAGCAGTACTTC.

The V and J genes are TRBV13 and TRBJ2-7; D gene ambiguous. This CDR3 region has 14 residues. Per germline, CDR1 PRHDT and CDR2 FYEKMQ (reference sequence). Between the trimmed V and J ends, which lost 1 base and 3 bases, there was a span of 10 bases. The CDR3 nucleotides are TGTGCCAGCAGCTTAGTGACGAGATACTACGAGCAGTACTTC. This gives the protein CASSLVTRYYEQYF.

The chain carries TRBV11-2 and TRBJ2-7; D ambiguous. The CDR3 consists of 17 residues. CDR1 SGHAT and CDR2 FQNNGV come from the germline V gene. Trimming cost V 2 bases and J 1 base, with 18 bases left between them. The chain's CDR3 is CASSLRLGPAHSYEQYF. The CDR3 DNA follows: TGTGCCAGCAGCTTACGGCTGGGTCCAGCCCATTCCTACGAGCAGTACTTC.

The chain has TRBV21-1 and TRBJ2-5; the table's D gene call, TRBD2, was not cross checked with the DNA. TRBV21-1 constitutes a pseudogene. The CDR3 is 12 amino acids. The CDR3 here is CASSKEGETQYF. CDR3 bases: TGTGCCAGCAGCAAGGAGGGAGAGACCCAGTACTTC.

CDR3 nucleotide sequence: TGTGCCAGCAGTTTATACCAGGTGTGGGAGCCAGCGGGAAACACCATATATTTT. Translating it yields CASSLYQVWEPAGNTIYF. The V gene is TRBV28, the J gene TRBJ1-3; D remains ambiguous. CDR1 and CDR2 from the germline V gene are MDHEN and SYDVKM. This CDR3 is 18 amino acids long. The V end lost 1 base, the J end lost 4 bases, and 20 bases lay between the germline ends.

The chain uses TRBV15 and TRBJ2-5; 7 positions match TRBD1. In germline, CDR1 is LNHNV, CDR2 YYDKDF (reference sequence). The CDR3 covers 13 residues. Unmatched junction bases numbered 1, after V lost 2 bases and J lost 4 bases. CDR3 in amino acids: CATSRSGGETQYF. DNA of the CDR3: TGTGCCACCAGCAGATCAGGGGGAGAGACCCAGTACTTC.